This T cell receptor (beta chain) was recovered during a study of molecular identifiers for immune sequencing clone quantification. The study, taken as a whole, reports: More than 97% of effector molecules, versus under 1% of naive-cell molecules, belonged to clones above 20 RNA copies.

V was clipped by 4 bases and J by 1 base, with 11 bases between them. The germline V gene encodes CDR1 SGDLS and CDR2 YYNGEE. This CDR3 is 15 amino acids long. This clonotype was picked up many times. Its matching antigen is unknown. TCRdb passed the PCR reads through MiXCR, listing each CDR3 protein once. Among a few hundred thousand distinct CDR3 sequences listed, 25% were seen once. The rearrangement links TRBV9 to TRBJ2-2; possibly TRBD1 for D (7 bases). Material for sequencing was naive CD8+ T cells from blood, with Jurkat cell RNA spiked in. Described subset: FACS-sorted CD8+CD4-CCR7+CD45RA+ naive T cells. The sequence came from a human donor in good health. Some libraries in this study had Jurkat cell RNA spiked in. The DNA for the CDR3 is TGTGCCAGCAGCCCGCGGGACAGGAACACCGGGGAGCTGTTTTTT. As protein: CASSPRDRNTGELFF.